A single sample is the source of the 30 T cell receptor beta chains below, sequenced in a study of CD8 T cells in ankylosing spondylitis. Findings and caveats of the study: Roughly 8 highly homologous variants made up a TCR beta motif, and this motif appeared characteristic of ankylosing spondylitis blood.

Antigens for these TCRs are unknown. From the 5' RACE reads, TCRdb called clonotypes with MiXCR, one entry per CDR3 protein. This sample yields 390,000 or so distinct CDR3 sequences, of which about a fifth are seen a single time; approximately 15% belongs to the top ten. The source material was blood, either unsorted or a sorted T cell fraction (not recorded which). The receptors were sampled from a male donor with ankylosing spondylitis.

This clonotype was seen a few times. J is TRBJ2-7 and V is TRBV19, with a weak D call TRBD1 (5 bases). V was trimmed by 6 bases and J by 1 base, leaving 16 bases between them. This CDR3 contains 15 residues. Germline lookup yields CDR1 LNHDA and CDR2 SQIVND (reference sequence). For the CDR3, the DNA is TGTGCCAGTAGGCAAGGACACGCTCCATCCTACGAGCAGTACTTC. Its protein is CASRQGHAPSYEQYF.

This clonotype occurred a few times. The chain couples TRBV25-1 to TRBJ1-1; D not resolved. The germline V gene has CDR1 MGHDK and CDR2 SYGVNS. Deletions cut 1 base from V and 6 bases from J, with 9 bases between. This CDR3 has 13 residues. CDR3 in amino acids: CASSEWGGAEAFF. CDR3 nucleotides: TGTGCCAGCAGTGAATGGGGAGGAGCTGAAGCTTTCTTT.

This clonotype was observed a few times. The chain joins TRBV18 to TRBJ2-2; 7 bases are a match to TRBD1. Germline CDR1 is KGHSH and CDR2 is LQKENI. The V gene end was trimmed by 1 base and the J gene end by 0 bases; junction bases not matched to a gene: 2. The CDR3 is 16 residues long. CDR3 sequence: CASSPLGTANTGELFF. The CDR3 DNA reads as TGTGCCAGCTCACCACTCGGGACAGCGAACACCGGGGAGCTGTTTTTT.

The V gene is TRBV28, the J gene TRBJ2-3; 11 positions match TRBD2. Germline CDR1 is MDHEN and CDR2 is SYDVKM. This CDR3 contains 14 residues. CDR3 nucleotides: TGTGCTACGGTCCGACTAGCGGGAACAGATACGCAGTATTTT. It encodes CATVRLAGTDTQYF. The complete variable domain, with remaining parts taken from reference TRBV28 and TRBJ2-3, reads DVKVTQSSRYLVKRTGEKVFLECVQDMDHENMFWYRQDPGLGLRLIYFSYDVKMKEKGDIPEGYSVSREKKERFSLILESASTNQTSMYLCATVRLAGTDTQYFGPGTRLTVL.

V and J are TRBV13 and TRBJ2-1; weak D call: TRBD2 (6 bases). Deletions cut 3 bases from V and 10 bases from J, with 13 bases between. The CDR3 has 13 amino acids. The V gene's germline CDR1 is PRHDT and CDR2 FYEKMQ (reference sequence). The CDR3 reads CASSFALANEQFF. CDR3 sequence (DNA): TGTGCCAGCAGCTTCGCACTAGCTAACGAGCAGTTCTTC.

The J gene is TRBJ2-7, the V gene TRBV3-1; D may be TRBD1 or TRBD2 (5 bases each). Germline V gives CDR1 LGHDT, CDR2 YNNKEL (reference sequence). The V gene lost 5 bases and the J gene lost 4 bases, with 15 bases spanning the gap. The CDR3 has 14 amino acids. The CDR3 sequence: CASSTREGTYEQYF. DNA of the CDR3: TGTGCCAGCAGCACCCGGGAAGGGACGTACGAGCAGTACTTC.

The chain links TRBV7-2 to TRBJ2-3; TRBD2 might be the D (6 bases). Between the trimmed V and J ends, which lost 5 bases and 1 base, there was a span of 13 bases. The germline V gene has CDR1 SGHTA and CDR2 FQGNSA. The CDR3 length is 15 residues. CDR3 sequence reads: CASSREQRGTDTQYF. In nucleotides, the CDR3 is TGTGCCAGCAGCCGGGAGCAGCGGGGCACAGATACGCAGTATTTT.

CDR3 in amino acids: CASSRDRGGETQYF. Here the CDR3 DNA reads TGTGCCAGCAGCCGCGACAGGGGAGGGGAGACCCAGTACTTC. This sequence joins TRBV7-9 and TRBJ2-5, with a tentative D call TRBD1 (8 bases). Germline assignment: CDR1 SEHNR and CDR2 FQNEAQ (reference sequence). The CDR3 sequence is 14 residues long. Trimming cost V 5 bases and J 5 bases, with 15 bases left between them. The full variable domain, rest sourced from reference TRBV7-9 and TRBJ2-5, is DTGVSQNPRHKITKRGQNVTFRCDPISEHNRLYWYRQTLGQGPEFLTYFQNEAQLEKSRLLSDRFSAERPKGSFSTLEIQRTEQGDSAMYLCASSRDRGGETQYFGPGTRLLVL.

In its sample, this clonotype was seen a few times. J is TRBJ2-7 and V is TRBV3-1, with D uncertain. The V and J ends lost 4 bases and 3 bases respectively, with 19 bases between them. The CDR3 spans 16 residues. CDR1 LGHDT and CDR2 YNNKEL come from the germline V gene (reference sequence). The CDR3 DNA sequence: TGTGCCAGCAGCCCCAAGAAGGTTAGTATAGGCTACGAGCAGTACTTC. This codes for CASSPKKVSIGYEQYF.

This sequence joins TRBV5-1 and TRBJ2-1; 13 positions match TRBD2. This CDR3 is built from 15 residues. V dropped 3 bases and J dropped 8; count of bases not matched to a gene: 5. Per the germline V gene, CDR1 is SGHRS and CDR2 is YFSETQ. The CDR3 coding sequence is TGCGCCAGCAGCTGGACTAGCGGGAGTATGGATGAGCAGTTCTTC. Protein: CASSWTSGSMDEQFF.

V usage is TRBV28 and J usage is TRBJ1-5, with 9 positions matching TRBD1. Per germline, CDR1 MDHEN and CDR2 SYDVKM. CDR3 length: 15 residues. The V gene end was trimmed by 1 base and the J gene end by 8 bases; junction bases not matched to a gene: 6. The CDR3 loop is CASSLLTDRGKPQHF. The DNA of the CDR3 is TGTGCCAGCAGTTTATTAACGGACAGGGGCAAGCCCCAGCATTTT. The variable domain in full, with the rest retrieved from reference TRBV28 and TRBJ1-5, is DVKVTQSSRYLVKRTGEKVFLECVQDMDHENMFWYRQDPGLGLRLIYFSYDVKMKEKGDIPEGYSVSREKKERFSLILESASTNQTSMYLCASSLLTDRGKPQHFGDGTRLSIL.

There are a few counts of this clonotype. The J gene is TRBJ2-3, the V gene TRBV7-2, with 7 bases that match TRBD2. V trimming: 8 bases; J trimming: 0 bases; junction bases outside the gene matches: 5. CDR3 size: 14 residues. Germline CDR1 and CDR2: SGHTA and FQGNSA. The CDR3 protein is CASCLAVSTDTQYF. The CDR3 DNA reads TGTGCCAGCTGTCTAGCGGTTAGCACAGATACGCAGTATTTT.

The table lists this clonotype with a count of one. The V gene is TRBV20-1, the J gene TRBJ1-6, with 7 positions matching TRBD1. Germline-derived CDR1 and CDR2 are DFQATT and SNEGSKA (reference sequence). The CDR3 sequence is 14 residues long. Trimming cost V 1 base and J 10 bases; bases outside gene matches: 7. CDR3 bases: TGCAGTGCTAGAGGAGAAGGGGGCGTCTCACCCCTCCACTTT. It codes for CSARGEGGVSPLHF.

This clonotype turned up a few times. The rearrangement joins TRBV11-1 to TRBJ2-3, with D unclear. Germline assignment: CDR1 SGHAT and CDR2 FQDESV (reference sequence). Trimming removed 0 bases at V and 0 bases at J, with 4 bases between. The CDR3 loop spans 14 amino acids. CDR3 region: CASSLAESTDTQYF. CDR3 nucleotide sequence: TGTGCCAGCAGCTTAGCCGAAAGCACAGATACGCAGTATTTT.

The J gene is TRBJ2-7, the V gene TRBV6-1, with 12 positions matching TRBD2. V was clipped by 6 bases and J by 7 bases; unmatched bases: 10. This CDR3 comprises 15 residues. Germline V CDR1 and CDR2: MNHNS, SASEGT. CDR3 DNA: TGTGCCAGCAGGCGGACTAGCGGGACCGGTCCTGAGCAGTACTTC. Translation gives CASRRTSGTGPEQYF.

J is TRBJ2-6 and V is TRBV5-4; 7 bases match TRBD1. CDR1 and CDR2 from the germline V gene are SGHNT and YYREEE (reference sequence). The CDR3 runs 16 residues. The ends lost 5 bases at V and 2 bases at J; junction bases unmatched: 7. The CDR3 nucleotides read TGTGCCAGCAGTAACTACAGGGGCACTGGGGCCAACGTCCTGACTTTC. Its translation is CASSNYRGTGANVLTF. Complete variable domain (other parts from reference TRBV5-4 and TRBJ2-6): ETGVTQSPTHLIKTRGQQVTLRCSSQSGHNTVSWYQQALGQGPQFIFQYYREEENGRGNFPPRFSGLQFPNYSSELNVNALELDDSALYLCASSNYRGTGANVLTFGAGSRLTVL.

This clonotype appeared many times. The V and J genes are TRBV12-3 or TRBV12-4 and TRBJ2-2, with D possibly matching TRBD2 (5 bases). The CDR3 is made up of 13 amino acids. The V end lost 3 bases, the J end lost 6 bases, and 8 bases lay between the germline ends. For the CDR3, the DNA is TGTGCCAGCAGTTTGTCGGGGTCCGGGGAGCTGTTTTTT. It is translated as CASSLSGSGELFF.

In its sample, this clonotype was seen a few times. This sequence joins TRBV29-1 and TRBJ1-1; D call uncertain. The CDR3 spans 13 residues. The ends were cut back, 5 bases at V and 5 bases at J, with 15 bases in the middle. Germline V gives CDR1 SQVTM, CDR2 ANQGSEA. The CDR3 region is CSVCPSGGTEAFF. The CDR3 nucleotides read TGCAGCGTTTGTCCCTCGGGAGGGACTGAAGCTTTCTTT.

The chain carries TRBV6-2 or TRBV6-3 and TRBJ1-5; the D gene is possibly TRBD1 (5 bases). CDR3 length: 14 residues. The V gene lost 6 bases and the J gene lost 2 bases, with 11 bases spanning the gap. Germline V CDR1 and CDR2: MNHEY, SVGEGT. CDR3 nucleotide sequence: TGTGCCAGCAGCCTGGACACCGGCAATCAGCCCCAGCATTTT. The encoded protein is CASSLDTGNQPQHF.

In its sample, this clonotype was seen a few times. The genes are TRBV5-5 and TRBJ2-2; TRBD1 matches at 7 bases. This CDR3 has 16 amino acids. With V trimmed by 4 bases and J by 3 bases, 9 bases remained unmatched. Per germline, CDR1 SGHKS and CDR2 YYEKEE (reference sequence). In nucleotides, the CDR3 is TGTGCCAGCAGCGGAGACAGGGCCCCGCACACCGGGGAGCTGTTTTTT. Protein product: CASSGDRAPHTGELFF.

The chain links TRBV7-9 to TRBJ2-3; D perhaps matches TRBD2 (6 bases). Germline lookup yields CDR1 SEHNR and CDR2 FQNEAQ (reference sequence). V gave up 6 bases and J gave up 4 bases, with 14 bases separating them. The CDR3 runs to 14 residues. The CDR3 DNA follows: TGTGCCAGCAGGGTTTTCGGGAGTTCAGATACGCAGTATTTT. This translates into CASRVFGSSDTQYF.

The chain carries TRBV5-1 and TRBJ2-1; TRBD1 might be the D (6 bases). CDR3 length: 16 amino acids. Germline V gives CDR1 SGHRS, CDR2 YFSETQ. Trimming pared 2 bases from V and 1 base from J, leaving 13 bases between. CDR3: CASSLKQGRSYNEQFF. CDR3 nucleotides: TGCGCCAGCAGCTTAAAACAGGGTCGTTCCTACAATGAGCAGTTCTTC.

This clonotype was detected only a few times. The chain combines TRBV28 with TRBJ2-2; tentatively, D is TRBD1 (5 bases). The CDR3 consists of 15 residues. From germline, CDR1 is MDHEN and CDR2 SYDVKM. Trimming cost V 7 bases and J 5 bases, with 17 bases left between them. DNA for the CDR3: TGTGCCAGCACTCGACAGACCCGGTGGACCGGGGAGCTGTTTTTT. It yields the protein CASTRQTRWTGELFF. Complete variable domain (other parts from reference TRBV28 and TRBJ2-2): DVKVTQSSRYLVKRTGEKVFLECVQDMDHENMFWYRQDPGLGLRLIYFSYDVKMKEKGDIPEGYSVSREKKERFSLILESASTNQTSMYLCASTRQTRWTGELFFGEGSRLTVL.

The J gene is TRBJ1-1, the V gene TRBV5-1; no definite D call. Between the trimmed V and J ends, which lost 2 bases and 0 bases, there was a span of 8 bases. The CDR3 runs to 14 residues. From germline, CDR1 is SGHRS and CDR2 YFSETQ. The CDR3, as DNA: TGCGCCAGCAGCTTCCAGCCTATGAACACTGAAGCTTTCTTT. This gives the protein CASSFQPMNTEAFF.

The DNA for the CDR3 is TGCAGTGCTAGAGGCTTGGGCGAGACACCGAACACTGAAGCTTTCTTT. Translated, it gives CSARGLGETPNTEAFF. The chain uses TRBV20-1 and TRBJ1-1; D not resolved. This CDR3 is 16 amino acids long. CDR1 is DFQATT, CDR2 SNEGSKA, per germline (reference sequence). The germline V and J ends were trimmed by 1 base and 1 base, with 16 bases remaining between them.

The chain combines TRBV15 with TRBJ2-1, with 13 bases lining up with TRBD2. Germline V gene lookup returns CDR1 LNHNV and CDR2 YYDKDF (reference sequence). Trimming removed 5 bases from V and 7 bases from J; junction bases left unmatched: 5. The CDR3 totals 15 residues. Here the CDR3 DNA reads TGTGCCACCAGCCGGACTAGCGGGAGTGATAATGAGCAGTTCTTC. Residues: CATSRTSGSDNEQFF.

The table lists this clonotype with a few counts. CDR3 residues: CSASGTSGYEQYF. CDR3 bases: TGCAGTGCTTCCGGGACTAGCGGCTACGAGCAGTACTTC. The J gene is TRBJ2-7, the V gene TRBV20-1; 11 nucleotides match TRBD2. The CDR3 loop spans 13 amino acids. The germline V gene has CDR1 DFQATT and CDR2 SNEGSKA (reference sequence). Trimming took 5 bases from V and 3 from J; bases not matched to a gene: 3.

This clonotype was seen a few times. The chain carries TRBV7-2 and TRBJ2-5; 7 nucleotides match TRBD1. The CDR3 consists of 11 residues. The V and J ends lost 8 bases and 10 bases, in that order; junction bases with no gene match: 7. Germline V lookup: CDR1 SGHTA, CDR2 FQGNSA. The CDR3 coding sequence is TGTGCCAGCGGACTGACAGGGCTCCAGTACTTC. It is translated as CASGLTGLQYF.

The chain carries TRBV9 and TRBJ1-5; D not resolved. Germline V gene sequence: CDR1 SGDLS, CDR2 YYNGEE. V lost 0 bases and J lost 7, with 8 bases in between. This CDR3 is built from 13 residues. DNA for the CDR3: TGTGCCAGCAGCGTAGATAGCAGCCAGCCCCAGCATTTT. It codes for CASSVDSSQPQHF.

This clonotype has only a few counts. This sequence joins TRBV4-1 and TRBJ2-3, with D uncertain. Per the germline V gene, CDR1 is MGHRA and CDR2 is YSYEKL. The germline V and J ends were trimmed by 1 base and 1 base, with 9 bases remaining between them. This CDR3 has 15 amino acids. This CDR3 is CASSQVPEGTDTQYF. The CDR3 DNA sequence: TGCGCCAGCAGCCAAGTGCCCGAGGGCACAGATACGCAGTATTTT.